The 10 T cell receptor beta chains below were found in one sample sequenced in a study of blood T cell repertoires in COVID-19. Profiled with immunoSEQ multiplex PCR; TCRdb holds only in-frame clones, not every one. The table has about 90,000 clones, less than 85% seen once. The sequenced sample was peripheral blood. The origin of the receptors is a woman in her seventies with acute or convalescent COVID-19.

This clone was detected only a few times. The chain joins TRBV5-1 to TRBJ2-4; TRBD2 matches at 7 bases. V gave up 1 base and J gave up 4 bases; unmatched junction bases: 2. The CDR3 has 14 amino acids. Germline V gene sequence: CDR1 SGHRS, CDR2 YFSETQ. CDR3 DNA sequence: TGCGCCAGCAGCTTGCCTAGCGGAAAAAACATTCAGTACTTC. Protein product: CASSLPSGKNIQYF. Filled out from reference TRBV5-1 and TRBJ2-4, the complete variable domain reads KAGVTQTPRYLIKTRGQQVTLSCSPISGHRSVSWYQQTPGQGLQFLFEYFSETQRNKGNFPGRFSGRQFSNSRSEMNVSTLELGDSALYLCASSLPSGKNIQYFGAGTRLSVL.

V and J are TRBV5-1 and TRBJ2-5; 7 nucleotides align to TRBD1. The CDR3 has 15 residues. The germline gives CDR1 SGHRS, CDR2 YFSETQ. Trimming at V came to 0 bases and at J to 5 bases, leaving 7 bases not matched to a gene. DNA for the CDR3: TGCGCCAGCAGCTTGGGTCAGGGGGAACGGGAGACCCAGTACTTC. Protein product: CASSLGQGERETQYF.

The genes are TRBV20-1 and TRBJ1-1; D is perhaps TRBD1 (5 bases). V was shortened by 6 bases and J by 5 bases, with 10 bases between the two germline ends. CDR1 is DFQATT and CDR2 is SNEGSKA in the germline V gene (reference sequence). This CDR3 has 11 amino acids. CDR3 sequence: CSAPKGTEAFF. For the CDR3, the DNA is TGCAGTGCCCCCAAGGGGACTGAAGCTTTCTTT.

The chain couples TRBV6-5 to TRBJ2-1; 7 bases align to TRBD1. Germline values: CDR1 MNHEY, CDR2 SVGAGI. The V segment lost 0 bases and the J segment 8 bases; nucleotides outside the gene matches: 4. CDR3 size: 14 residues. The CDR3 region is CASSYSTGYDEQFF. CDR3 bases: TGTGCCAGCAGTTACTCGACAGGGTACGATGAGCAGTTCTTC.

The chain employs TRBV28 and TRBJ2-1; TRBD2 aligns across 14 bases. V lost 1 base to trimming and J lost 10 bases; unmatched junction nucleotides: 6. The CDR3 totals 16 residues. Per the germline V gene, CDR1 is MDHEN and CDR2 is SYDVKM. The CDR3 loop is CASSLLGLAGDGEQFF. The CDR3, as DNA: TGTGCCAGCAGTTTATTGGGACTAGCGGGAGATGGAGAGCAGTTCTTC.

V usage is TRBV24-1 and J usage is TRBJ2-2; D is perhaps TRBD1 (6 bases). CDR3 length: 17 amino acids. V was shortened by 5 bases and J by 5 bases, with 20 bases between the two germline ends. Germline V gene data show CDR1 as KGHDR and CDR2 as SFDVKD. In DNA, the CDR3 is TGTGCCACCAGTGCCCTCGGGCAGGGGTCGGATACCGGGGAGCTGTTTTTT. Translated: CATSALGQGSDTGELFF.

Worth noting for this clone: This sample includes further DNA sequences coding for the same CDR3. The chain links TRBV5-1 to TRBJ2-7; D unresolved. Germline assignment: CDR1 SGHRS and CDR2 YFSETQ. V lost 0 bases to trimming and J lost 1 base, with 8 bases between them. This CDR3 has 14 amino acids. CDR3 sequence: CASSLGFRSYEQYF. The CDR3 bases are TGCGCCAGCAGCTTGGGTTTCAGGTCCTACGAGCAGTACTTC.

This chain uses TRBV5-4 with TRBJ2-1; the D is unclear. The germline V gene encodes CDR1 SGHNT and CDR2 YYREEE (reference sequence). This CDR3 comprises 13 residues. V lost 0 bases and J lost 9, with 10 bases in between. The CDR3 region is CASSLESRREQFF. CDR3 nucleotide sequence: TGTGCCAGCAGCTTGGAATCCCGTCGTGAGCAGTTCTTC.

The chain combines TRBV4-1 with TRBJ2-1; a weak D match, TRBD1 (6 bases). Germline loops: CDR1 MGHRA, CDR2 YSYEKL. V was shortened by 0 bases and J by 3 bases, with 9 bases between the two germline ends. The CDR3 consists of 15 residues. CDR3 loop: CASSQEGQNYNEQFF. CDR3 in DNA: TGCGCCAGCAGCCAAGAGGGACAAAACTACAATGAGCAGTTCTTC.

The chain links TRBV6-1 to TRBJ2-7, with a possible D match to TRBD2 (5 bases). The CDR3 runs to 15 residues. Germline-derived CDR1 and CDR2 are MNHNS and SASEGT. V lost 7 bases and J 6 bases, leaving 22 bases between the germline ends. CDR3: CASTKAGQGSGEQYF. In nucleotides, the CDR3 is TGTGCCAGCACCAAGGCGGGTCAAGGTTCCGGCGAGCAGTACTTC.